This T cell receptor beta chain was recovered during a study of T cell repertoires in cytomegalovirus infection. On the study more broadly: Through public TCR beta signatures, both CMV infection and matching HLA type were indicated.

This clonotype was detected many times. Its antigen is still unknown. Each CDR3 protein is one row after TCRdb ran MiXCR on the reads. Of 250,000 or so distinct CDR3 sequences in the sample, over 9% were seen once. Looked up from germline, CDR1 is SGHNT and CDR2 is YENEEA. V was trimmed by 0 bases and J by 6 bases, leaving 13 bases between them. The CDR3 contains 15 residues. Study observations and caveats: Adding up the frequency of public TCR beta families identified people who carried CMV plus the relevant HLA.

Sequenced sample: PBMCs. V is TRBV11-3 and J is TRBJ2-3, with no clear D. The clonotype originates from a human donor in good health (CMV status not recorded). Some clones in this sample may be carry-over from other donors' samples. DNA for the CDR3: TGTGCCAGCAGCTTAGATGGACCGATAGGGGATACGCAGTATTTT. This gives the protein CASSLDGPIGDTQYF.